This T cell receptor beta chain derives from a study of blood T cells in healthy people across ages. Overall study results and limits: It was found that TCR beta diversity correlated strongly with the percentage of naive T cells. Higher diversity and more naive CD4+ cells were features of long-lived donors, compared to aged donors.

The sample holds a few counts of this clonotype. Its antigen is unidentified. Germline loops: CDR1 SGHRS, CDR2 YFSETQ. V was cut by 3 bases and J by 0 bases, with 7 bases left in between. This CDR3 region has 14 residues. Together with a sample-barcoded 5' primer, a J-beta primer mix was included in a second PCR lasting roughly 7 to 11 cycles. Via MiXCR, TCRdb re-called the 5' RACE reads, giving one row per CDR3 protein. The table shows around 1,900,000 distinct CDR3 sequences, with roughly two fifths occurring only once. The chain couples TRBV5-1 to TRBJ1-5, with D perhaps matching TRBD1 (5 bases). Input material: blood. This TCR derives from a human donor in good health. CDR3 in DNA: TGCGCCAGCAGCTGGGGGAGTAGCAATCAGCCCCAGCATTTT. Its protein is CASSWGSSNQPQHF.